The 21 T cell receptor beta chains below come from one sample, sequenced in a study of vaccination and CD4 T cells after COVID-19. Noted treatment: approximately 9-day PBMC culture with coronavirus spike peptide pools or control peptides (ViraFEST assay). No antigen has been assigned to these receptors. At the Johns Hopkins FTIC core, DNA taken from cultured CD4+ T cells was sequenced by way of the Oncomine TCR Beta short-read assay. From the PCR reads, TCRdb called clonotypes with MiXCR, one entry per CDR3 protein. This table has roughly 25,000 distinct CDR3 sequences, approximately 50% appearing once. Sequenced sample: CD4+ T cells from blood, cultured in vitro. The receptors here all came from a human donor who had recovered from COVID-19.

This clonotype was seen a handful of times. V and J are TRBV15 and TRBJ1-6; D is perhaps TRBD1 (6 bases). The CDR3 has 15 residues. Between the trimmed V and J ends, which lost 0 bases and 7 bases, there was a span of 10 bases. Per germline, CDR1 LNHNV and CDR2 YYDKDF (reference sequence). This CDR3 reads CATSRDRGGNSPLHF. The CDR3 coding sequence is TGTGCCACCAGCAGAGATCGAGGGGGGAATTCACCCCTCCACTTT.

CDR3 sequence reads: CASKGGPGNTEAFF. As DNA, the CDR3 is TGTGCCAGCAAGGGGGGGCCCGGGAACACTGAAGCTTTCTTT. The chain employs TRBV7-2 and TRBJ1-1, with D maybe TRBD1 (6 bases). The CDR3 loop spans 14 amino acids. V lost 7 bases to trimming and J lost 1 base, with 13 bases between them. Per germline, CDR1 SGHTA and CDR2 FQGNSA.

This chain joins TRBV12-3 or TRBV12-4 and TRBJ1-2; a possible D gene is TRBD1 (5 bases). Trimming pared 5 bases from V and 8 bases from J, leaving 21 bases between. The CDR3 extends over 15 amino acids. The CDR3 here is CASSPSSLGEYGYTF. The CDR3 bases are TGTGCCAGCAGTCCAAGTTCGTTGGGGGAATACGGCTACACCTTC.

This chain links TRBV19 with TRBJ1-2, with a possible D match to TRBD1 (6 bases). This CDR3 spans 13 amino acids. V lost 3 bases, J lost 4 bases, and 9 bases lay in between. Germline V lookup: CDR1 LNHDA, CDR2 SQIVND (reference sequence). CDR3 bases: TGTGCCAGTAGTATTGGGGGCGGCTATGGCTACACCTTC. This codes for CASSIGGGYGYTF.

The V gene is TRBV7-2, the J gene TRBJ2-5, with TRBD2 matching over 12 bases. The length of the CDR3 is 18 residues. J lost 3 bases, V lost 0 bases, and 8 bases had no gene match. Germline CDR1 and CDR2: SGHTA and FQGNSA. CDR3 sequence (DNA): TGTGCCAGCAGCTTAGCGAGGTGGGCTAGCGGGAGGGAAGAGACCCAGTACTTC. Protein product: CASSLARWASGREETQYF.

This rearrangement joins TRBV11-3 to TRBJ2-5; D remains ambiguous. The CDR3 is made up of 14 amino acids. V lost 5 bases to trimming and J lost 3 bases, with 13 bases between them. Germline V CDR1 and CDR2: SGHNT, YENEEA. CDR3 nucleotide sequence: TGTGCCAGCAGCCCCCGCGGCAGAGAAGAGACCCAGTACTTC. Amino acids: CASSPRGREETQYF.

This chain uses TRBV5-1 with TRBJ2-7, with TRBD1 matching over 8 bases. The junction had 8 bases not matched to a gene; V was cut back by 3 bases and J by 6 bases. This CDR3 contains 14 residues. Per the germline V gene, CDR1 is SGHRS and CDR2 is YFSETQ. The CDR3 DNA reads as TGCGCCAGCAGCTCCCGGACAGGGACGAGCGAGCAGTACTTC. It is translated as CASSSRTGTSEQYF. The variable domain in full, completed from reference TRBV5-1 and TRBJ2-7, reads KAGVTQTPRYLIKTRGQQVTLSCSPISGHRSVSWYQQTPGQGLQFLFEYFSETQRNKGNFPGRFSGRQFSNSRSEMNVSTLELGDSALYLCASSSRTGTSEQYFGPGTRLTVT.

This chain links TRBV6-1 with TRBJ1-2; a weak D match, TRBD1 (5 bases). The V gene lost 6 bases and the J gene lost 1 base, with 6 bases spanning the gap. Looked up from germline, CDR1 is MNHNS and CDR2 is SASEGT. This CDR3 has 12 residues. CDR3 DNA sequence: TGTGCCAGCAGAGGACATAACTATGGCTACACCTTC. Amino acids: CASRGHNYGYTF.

CDR3 loop: CASSLTGWEQYF. In DNA, the CDR3 is TGTGCCAGCAGCCTTACAGGGTGGGAGCAGTACTTC. The J gene is TRBJ2-7, the V gene TRBV6-2 or TRBV6-3, with D possibly being TRBD1 (6 bases). V was trimmed by 6 bases and J by 7 bases, leaving 13 bases between them. Germline V gene lookup returns CDR1 MNHEY and CDR2 SVGEGT. The CDR3 loop spans 12 amino acids.

This chain connects TRBV2 to TRBJ2-1; tentatively, D is TRBD2 (6 bases). Trimming stripped 5 bases from V and 7 bases from J, with 12 bases between. Per germline, CDR1 SNHLY and CDR2 FYNNEI. This CDR3 comprises 13 residues. Here the CDR3 DNA reads TGTGCCAGCAGTTCATTCGGGGGAAATGAGCAGTTCTTC. Protein product: CASSSFGGNEQFF.

This clonotype was seen more than once but under ten times. The chain joins TRBV24-1 to TRBJ2-5; 7 bases map to TRBD2. The CDR3 runs 15 residues. The V gene's germline CDR1 is KGHDR and CDR2 SFDVKD. V lost 0 bases, J lost 5 bases, and 5 bases stayed unmatched. CDR3: CATSDLGGGWETQYF. The CDR3 bases are TGTGCCACCAGTGATTTGGGGGGGGGTTGGGAGACCCAGTACTTC.

The chain is built from TRBV6-2 or TRBV6-3 and TRBJ1-1; no clear D. V gave up 7 bases and J gave up 0 bases, with 6 bases separating them. This CDR3 has 12 amino acids. CDR1 is MNHEY and CDR2 is SVGEGT in the germline V gene. For the CDR3, the DNA is TGTGCCAGCATTTCAGTGAACACTGAAGCTTTCTTT. It encodes CASISVNTEAFF.

This clonotype was observed a handful of times. The J gene is TRBJ2-5, the V gene TRBV20-1; 11 bases align to TRBD2. The CDR3 totals 16 residues. Germline values: CDR1 DFQATT, CDR2 SNEGSKA (reference sequence). Trimming removed 0 bases from V and 2 bases from J; junction bases left unmatched: 5. The CDR3 region has the DNA TGCAGTGCTAGAGATTTTCTAGCGGGGGGACAAGAGACCCAGTACTTC. This encodes CSARDFLAGGQETQYF.

The chain links TRBV4-3 to TRBJ2-1; the D gene is possibly TRBD2 (6 bases). CDR1 is LGHNA, CDR2 YSLEER, per germline. V lost 1 base, J lost 10 bases, and 23 bases lay in between. The CDR3 spans 17 residues. The CDR3, as DNA: TGCGCCAGCAGCCAAGGGGCGGAACGCGGGGCCTCGGGGGAGCAGTTCTTC. Residues: CASSQGAERGASGEQFF.

This clonotype was counted between two and nine times. The rearrangement links TRBV25-1 to TRBJ1-5; D gene uncertain. The CDR3 runs 14 residues. In germline, CDR1 is MGHDK, CDR2 SYGVNS. V lost 2 bases and J lost 1, with 6 bases in between. The DNA of the CDR3 is TGTGCCAGCAGTGAACGGGGAAGCAATCAGCCCCAGCATTTT. This gives the protein CASSERGSNQPQHF.

This chain's CDR3 is CASSLVQSRGTNTGELFF. CDR3 DNA sequence: TGTGCCAGCAGCTTAGTCCAGTCACGCGGCACGAACACCGGGGAGCTGTTTTTT. The V gene is TRBV7-6, the J gene TRBJ2-2; D is unclear. The CDR3 extends over 18 amino acids. Trimming stripped 1 base from V and 0 bases from J, with 15 bases between. Germline CDR1 reads SGHVS; CDR2 reads FNYEAQ.

This clonotype has a handful of counts. V gene TRBV6-2 or TRBV6-3 combines with J gene TRBJ1-5; 10 nucleotides agree with TRBD1. Germline CDR1 and CDR2: MNHEY and SVGEGT. This CDR3 spans 15 amino acids. Germline trimming cut 5 bases from V and 11 bases from J; bases unmatched to any gene: 12. The CDR3 loop is CASSLPDRGIPSQHF. The DNA of the CDR3 is TGTGCCAGCAGTCTCCCGGACAGGGGGATCCCTTCCCAGCATTTT.

The V call is TRBV20-1, the J call TRBJ1-1; D is ambiguous. Looked up from germline, CDR1 is DFQATT and CDR2 is SNEGSKA (reference sequence). V was pared by 5 bases and J by 1 base, with 11 bases between. CDR3 size: 13 residues. As DNA, the CDR3 is TGCAGTGCTCCGCTGGGGTCGAACACTGAAGCTTTCTTT. Translating it yields CSAPLGSNTEAFF.

This clonotype was seen a single time. The rearrangement joins TRBV7-2 to TRBJ1-5; the D gene is possibly TRBD1 (5 bases). Trimming pared 1 base from V and 3 bases from J, leaving 13 bases between. In germline, CDR1 is SGHTA, CDR2 FQGNSA. The CDR3 is 16 residues long. Written as DNA, the CDR3 is TGTGCCAGCAGCTTAGACCCACTGGGGGTCAATCAGCCCCAGCATTTT. Amino acid sequence: CASSLDPLGVNQPQHF.

The chain is built from TRBV7-9 and TRBJ2-1, with D tentatively TRBD2 (5 bases). The end of the DNA is better explained by TRBJ2-7, so the J call may be wrong. Germline lookup yields CDR1 SEHNR and CDR2 FQNEAQ (reference sequence). The CDR3 is 13 amino acids. The CDR3 sequence is CASSLGTRDEQYF. The CDR3, as DNA: TGTGCCAGCAGCCTAGGTACTAGGGACGAGCAGTACTTC.

J is TRBJ1-1 and V is TRBV28; tentative D call: TRBD1 (6 bases). V lost 5 bases and J 4 bases, leaving 11 bases between the germline ends. CDR1 and CDR2 (germline): MDHEN, SYDVKM. The CDR3 runs 13 residues. The CDR3 DNA sequence: TGTGCCAGCAGTATACAACAGGGCACTGAAGCTTTCTTT. This translates into CASSIQQGTEAFF.